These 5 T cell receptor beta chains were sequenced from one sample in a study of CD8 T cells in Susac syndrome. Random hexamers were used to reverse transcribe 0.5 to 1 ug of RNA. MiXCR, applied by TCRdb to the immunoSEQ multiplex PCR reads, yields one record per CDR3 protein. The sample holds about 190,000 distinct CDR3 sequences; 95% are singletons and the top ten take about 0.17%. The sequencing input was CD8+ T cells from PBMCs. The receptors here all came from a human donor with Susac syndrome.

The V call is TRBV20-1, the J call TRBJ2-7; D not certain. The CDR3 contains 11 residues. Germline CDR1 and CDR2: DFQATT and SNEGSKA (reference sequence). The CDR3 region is CRRVRKSEQYF. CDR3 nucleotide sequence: TGCAGAAGGGTAAGGAAGAGCGAGCAGTACTTC.

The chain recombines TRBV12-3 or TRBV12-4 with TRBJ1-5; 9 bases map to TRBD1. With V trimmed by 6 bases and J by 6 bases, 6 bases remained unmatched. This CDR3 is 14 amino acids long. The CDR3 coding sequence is TGTGCCAGCAGGGACAGGGGAGCGGTTCAGCCCCAGCATTTT. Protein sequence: CASRDRGAVQPQHF.

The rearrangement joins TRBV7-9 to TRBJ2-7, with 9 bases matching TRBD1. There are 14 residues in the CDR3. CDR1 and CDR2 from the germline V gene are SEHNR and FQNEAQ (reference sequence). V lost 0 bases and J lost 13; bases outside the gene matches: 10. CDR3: CASSLAGQGPEYYF. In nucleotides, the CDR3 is TGTGCCAGCAGCTTAGCGGGACAGGGCCCCGAGTATTACTTC.

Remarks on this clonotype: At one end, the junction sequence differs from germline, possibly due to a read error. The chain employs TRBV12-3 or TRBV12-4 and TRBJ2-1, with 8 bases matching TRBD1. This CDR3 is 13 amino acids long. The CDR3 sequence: CASSPGGYDEQFF. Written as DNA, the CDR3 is TGTGCCAGCAGCCCAGGGGGCTACGATGAGCAGTTCTTC.

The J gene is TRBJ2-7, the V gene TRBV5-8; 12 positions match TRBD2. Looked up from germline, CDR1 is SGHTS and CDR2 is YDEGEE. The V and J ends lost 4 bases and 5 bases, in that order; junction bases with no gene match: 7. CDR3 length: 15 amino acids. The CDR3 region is CASSPGTSGWDEQYF. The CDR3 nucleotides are TGTGCCAGCAGCCCAGGGACTAGCGGGTGGGACGAGCAGTACTTC.